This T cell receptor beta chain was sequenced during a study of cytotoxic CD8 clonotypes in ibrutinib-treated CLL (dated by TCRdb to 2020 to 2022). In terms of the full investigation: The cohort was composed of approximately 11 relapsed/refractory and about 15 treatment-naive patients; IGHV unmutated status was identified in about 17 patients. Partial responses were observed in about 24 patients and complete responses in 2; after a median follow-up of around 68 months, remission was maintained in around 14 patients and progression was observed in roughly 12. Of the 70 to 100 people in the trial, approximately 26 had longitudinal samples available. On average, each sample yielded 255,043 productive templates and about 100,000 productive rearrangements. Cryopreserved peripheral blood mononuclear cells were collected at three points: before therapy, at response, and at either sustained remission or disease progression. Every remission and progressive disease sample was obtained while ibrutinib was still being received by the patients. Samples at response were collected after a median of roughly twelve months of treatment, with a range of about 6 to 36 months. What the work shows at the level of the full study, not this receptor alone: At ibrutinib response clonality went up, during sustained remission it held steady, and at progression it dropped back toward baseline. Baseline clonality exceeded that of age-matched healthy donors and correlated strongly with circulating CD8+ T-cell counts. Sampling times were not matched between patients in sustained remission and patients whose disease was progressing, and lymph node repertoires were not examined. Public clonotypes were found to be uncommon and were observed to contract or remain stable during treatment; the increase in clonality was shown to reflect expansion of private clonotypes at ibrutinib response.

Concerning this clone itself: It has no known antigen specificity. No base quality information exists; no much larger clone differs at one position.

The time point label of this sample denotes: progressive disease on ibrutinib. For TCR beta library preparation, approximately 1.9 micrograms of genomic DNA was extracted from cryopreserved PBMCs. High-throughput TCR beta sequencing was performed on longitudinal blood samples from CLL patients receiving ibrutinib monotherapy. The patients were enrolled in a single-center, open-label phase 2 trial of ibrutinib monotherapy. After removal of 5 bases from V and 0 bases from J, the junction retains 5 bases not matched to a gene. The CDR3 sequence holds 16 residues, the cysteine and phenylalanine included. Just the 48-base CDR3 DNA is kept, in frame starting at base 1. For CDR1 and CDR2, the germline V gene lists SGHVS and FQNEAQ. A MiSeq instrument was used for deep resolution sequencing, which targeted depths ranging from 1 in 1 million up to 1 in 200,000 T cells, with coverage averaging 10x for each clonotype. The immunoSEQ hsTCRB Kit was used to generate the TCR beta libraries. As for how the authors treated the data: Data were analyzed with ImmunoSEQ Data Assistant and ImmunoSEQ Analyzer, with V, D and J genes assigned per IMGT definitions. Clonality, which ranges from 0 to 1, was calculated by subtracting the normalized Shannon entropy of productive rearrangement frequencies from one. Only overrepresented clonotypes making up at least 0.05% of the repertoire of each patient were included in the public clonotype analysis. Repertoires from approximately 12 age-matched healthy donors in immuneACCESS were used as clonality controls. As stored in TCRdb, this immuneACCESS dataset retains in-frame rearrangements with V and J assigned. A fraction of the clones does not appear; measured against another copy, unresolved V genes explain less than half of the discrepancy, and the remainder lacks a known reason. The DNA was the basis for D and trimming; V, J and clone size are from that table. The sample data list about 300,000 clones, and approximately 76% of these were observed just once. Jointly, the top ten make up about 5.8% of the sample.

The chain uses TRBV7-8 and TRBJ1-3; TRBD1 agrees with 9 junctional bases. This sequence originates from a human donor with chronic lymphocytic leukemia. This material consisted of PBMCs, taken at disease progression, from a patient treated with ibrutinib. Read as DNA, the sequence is TGTGCCAGCAGCACCGGGACAGGGTTCTCTGGAAACACCATATATTTT. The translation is CASSTGTGFSGNTIYF.